A selection of T cell receptor beta chains follows, all from one sample in a study of T cells in Graves' hyperthyroidism and ophthalmopathy. TCRdb fed the multiplex PCR reads into MiXCR, producing one record per CDR3 protein. The data contain about 600,000 distinct CDR3 sequences, 11% to 15% of them singletons. The sequencing input was blood. The receptors here all came from a woman between 18 and 30 years old with Graves' ophthalmopathy. CDR3s leave out the opening cysteine and the closing phenylalanine or tryptophan. Fields, in order: V gene, J gene, CDR3 length, CDR3 protein.

v_call: TRBV13
j_call: TRBJ1-2
cdr3_length: 9
cdr3_aa: ASSTRDGYT

v_call: TRBV20-1
j_call: TRBJ2-3
cdr3_length: 12
cdr3_aa: SARLAGVVDTQY

v_call: TRBV6-2/TRBV6-3
j_call: TRBJ2-5
cdr3_length: 18
cdr3_aa: ASTTPRAGPSGTSRWTQY

v_call: TRBV6-1
j_call: TRBJ1-3
cdr3_length: 12
cdr3_aa: ASRGGFSGNTIY

v_call: TRBV12-5
j_call: TRBJ2-1
cdr3_length: 13
cdr3_aa: ASGLGSLLAFEQF

v_call: TRBV20-1
j_call: TRBJ1-2
cdr3_length: 13
cdr3_aa: SARSRLRANYGYT

v_call: TRBV6-2/TRBV6-3
j_call: TRBJ2-3
cdr3_length: 13
cdr3_aa: ASTTPGFSADTQY

v_call: TRBV5-6
j_call: TRBJ1-2
cdr3_length: 12
cdr3_aa: ASSLDDSNYGYT

v_call: TRBV14
j_call: TRBJ2-1
cdr3_length: 13
cdr3_aa: ASRRGFSAYNEQF

v_call: TRBV28
j_call: TRBJ1-1
cdr3_length: 13
cdr3_aa: ASRAPGRSNTEAF

v_call: TRBV27
j_call: TRBJ2-7
cdr3_length: 13
cdr3_aa: ASSSRLAAAYEQY